This T cell receptor (beta chain) comes out of a study of shared clonotypes between healthy human individuals (dated by TCRdb to 2018 to 2020). The study in broad terms: The cohort comprised a couple of women and a few men aged 18 to 49 years. Blood TCR repertoires of about five healthy adults were deeply sequenced to estimate repertoire size and the extent of clonotype sharing between individuals. Different laboratories and diverse techniques were used to prepare libraries and sequence TCR repertoires, to increase sequencing depth and limit assay-specific biases. Per donor, leukapheresis produced somewhere between about 0.94 and 9.5 billion PBMCs.

Donors were healthy HIV-negative adults with no recently reported acute infections or vaccinations. Only Caucasian adults living in Nashville, Tennessee, USA were represented among the donors. In the unsorted samples, approximately 85 million PBMCs were counted, and genomic DNA was extracted using the QIAamp DNA Blood Mini kit. After blood collection by leukapheresis, PBMCs were isolated using Ficoll-Histopaque density gradient centrifugation and then cryopreserved in the vapor phase of liquid nitrogen. The germline V and J ends show losses of 2 bases and 7 bases respectively, and no gene match explains 8 bases of the junction. There are 16 amino acids in the CDR3, from cysteine to phenylalanine inclusive. Only CDR3 DNA remains: 48 bases, in frame from the first base. CDR1 and CDR2, looked up from the germline V gene (reference sequence), are GTSNPN and SVGIG. A remark on this clone: Its antigen is still unknown. The record has no base qualities; no much larger clone is one base away.

Results the study describes overall, beyond this receptor: Sampling was limited to blood, and TCR repertoires in tissue likely differ from TCR repertoires in blood. Based on pairwise subsampling, the degree of clonotype sharing among donors was expected to be affected by sequencing depth. The small number of donors limited the genetic and exposure-history diversity represented.

TCR CDR3 regions were amplified from genomic DNA by multiplex PCR using the deep immunoSEQ assay. Extracted genomic DNA from each cell subset was spread evenly across all wells of several immunoSEQ 96-well plates, with each plate serving as a replicate. For unsorted PBMC, about 300 ng genomic DNA, equal to roughly 32,000 T cell genomes, was loaded into each replicate PCR. Ten immunoSEQ deep assay plates were used to sequence unsorted PBMC genomic DNA. The purified libraries were quantified using a Qubit 3.0 fluorometer, sized with a Bioanalyzer 2100, and then quantified again using the KAPA Library Quantification kit. A separate single-read 150-cycle Illumina NextSeq 550 flow cell was used to sequence each immunoSEQ 96-well plate. Per the authors' processing: Because the immunoSEQ output included only junctional sequences and no quality scores, the filtering could not be the same as the filtering used for full-length reads. To assign V/J genes and CDR3, sequences were annotated against IMGT germline references using PyIR, a Python wrapper for IgBLAST v1.9. Any read was removed if the V/J assignment was weak (E-value above 1e-6), the CDR3 was missing, or the read contained stop codons, out-of-frame junctions, or ambiguous translated residues. V3J clonotypes were defined by identical inferred V gene, J gene, and CDR3 amino acid sequence. To compute the percentage overlap between repertoires, the number of shared unique clonotypes was divided by the size of the smaller repertoire. Three approaches were used to assess repertoire richness: RTK rarefaction, the Chao1 estimator, and Recon v2.1 estimates of unobserved clonotypes. In TCRdb, the immuneACCESS table is reduced to in-frame sequences with V and J assigned. These tables do not hold every clone; where another copy was compared, an unresolved V gene accounts for under half, and the others remain unexplained. The DNA was the basis for D and trimming; V, J and clone size are from that table. The sample profile shows 550,000 to 600,000 clones; roughly 72% of them were found once. 12% of the sample goes to the ten largest clones.

The sequence was collected from a middle-aged woman in good health. Some clones in this sample may be carry-over from other donors' samples. Specimen: PBMCs. The sequence is built from TRBV30 and TRBJ2-1, with TRBD2 identical over 13 junction bases. CDR3 loop: CAWSFGLAGVGNEQFF. The base sequence is TGTGCCTGGAGTTTTGGACTAGCGGGAGTCGGTAATGAGCAGTTCTTC.